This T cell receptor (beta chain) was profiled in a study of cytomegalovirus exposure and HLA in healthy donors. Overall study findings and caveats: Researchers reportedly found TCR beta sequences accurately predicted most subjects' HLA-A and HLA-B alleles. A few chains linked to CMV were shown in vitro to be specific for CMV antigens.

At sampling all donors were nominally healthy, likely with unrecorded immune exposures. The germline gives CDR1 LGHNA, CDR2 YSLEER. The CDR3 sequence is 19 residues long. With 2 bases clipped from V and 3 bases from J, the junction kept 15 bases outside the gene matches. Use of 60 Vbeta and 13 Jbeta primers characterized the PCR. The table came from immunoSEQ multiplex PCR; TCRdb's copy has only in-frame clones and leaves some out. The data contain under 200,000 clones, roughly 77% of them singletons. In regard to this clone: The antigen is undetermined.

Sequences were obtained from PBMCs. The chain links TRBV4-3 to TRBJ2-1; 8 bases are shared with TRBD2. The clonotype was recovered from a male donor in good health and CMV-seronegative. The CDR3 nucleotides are TGCGCCAGCAGCCAAAAAACTAGCGGATTGAGGCAGCTCTACAATGAGCAGTTCTTC. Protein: CASSQKTSGLRQLYNEQFF.